The sequence of this T cell receptor (beta chain) was determined in a study of CD8 T cells in ankylosing spondylitis. TCRdb reprocessed the 5' RACE reads with MiXCR, giving one entry per CDR3 protein. The table lists some 450,000 distinct CDR3 sequences, about a sixth of them singletons. CDR1 is SGHVS, CDR2 FQNEAQ, per germline. The CDR3 consists of 9 residues. Trimming left V 8 bases short and J 11 bases short, with 8 bases between. This clonotype was counted between two and nine times. Its cognate antigen is unknown. Study-wide results and caveats: A TCR beta motif made of fewer than ten highly homologous variants seemed typical of ankylosing spondylitis blood.

This TCR was recovered from a male donor with ankylosing spondylitis. The chain is built from TRBV7-8 and TRBJ2-3, with unresolved D. Sample: blood, either unsorted or a sorted T cell fraction (not recorded which). CDR3 DNA: TGTGCCAGCTCCTGGGGGCAGTATTTT. This gives the protein CASSWGQYF.